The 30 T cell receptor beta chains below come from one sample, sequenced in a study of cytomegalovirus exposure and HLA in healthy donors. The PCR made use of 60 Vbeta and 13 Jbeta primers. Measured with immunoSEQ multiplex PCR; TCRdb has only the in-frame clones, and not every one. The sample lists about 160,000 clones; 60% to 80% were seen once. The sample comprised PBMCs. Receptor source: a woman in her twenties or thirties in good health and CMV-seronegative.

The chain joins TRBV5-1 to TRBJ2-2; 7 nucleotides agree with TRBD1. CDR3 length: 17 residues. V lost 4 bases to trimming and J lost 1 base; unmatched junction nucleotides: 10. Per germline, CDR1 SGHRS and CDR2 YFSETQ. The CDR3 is CASSPTRGTENTGELFF. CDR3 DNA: TGCGCCAGCAGCCCCACAAGGGGGACAGAGAACACCGGGGAGCTGTTTTTT.

This chain's CDR3 is CASSGPLAGAGELFF. The CDR3 nucleotides are TGTGCCAGCAGCGGTCCACTAGCGGGGGCCGGGGAGCTGTTTTTT. This chain connects TRBV9 to TRBJ2-2; TRBD2 aligns across 11 bases. The V segment lost 3 bases and the J segment 6 bases; nucleotides outside the gene matches: 4. The germline CDR1 and CDR2 sequences are SGDLS and YYNGEE. This CDR3 comprises 15 residues. Supplemented by reference TRBV9 and TRBJ2-2, the full variable domain reads DSGVTQTPKHLITATGQRVTLRCSPRSGDLSVYWYQQSLDQGLQFLIQYYNGEERAKGNILERFSAQQFPDLHSELNLSSLELGDSALYFCASSGPLAGAGELFFGEGSRLTVL.

DNA of the CDR3: TGTGCCAGTAGTACCTTGAGGGGGTATACTGAAGCTTTCTTT. It encodes CASSTLRGYTEAFF. The chain employs TRBV19 and TRBJ1-1, with TRBD1 as a possible D gene (6 bases). This CDR3 contains 14 residues. Germline CDR1 is LNHDA and CDR2 is SQIVND (reference sequence). V lost 4 bases and J lost 5, with 14 bases in between. Full variable domain (outside the CDR3, taken from reference TRBV19 and TRBJ1-1): DGGITQSPKYLFRKEGQNVTLSCEQNLNHDAMYWYRQDPGQGLRLIYYSQIVNDFQKGDIAEGYSVSREKKESFPLTVTSAQKNPTAFYLCASSTLRGYTEAFFGQGTRLTVV.

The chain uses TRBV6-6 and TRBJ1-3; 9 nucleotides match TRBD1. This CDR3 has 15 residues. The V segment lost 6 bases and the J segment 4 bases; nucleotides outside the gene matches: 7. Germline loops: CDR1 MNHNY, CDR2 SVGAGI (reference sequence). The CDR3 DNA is TGTGCCAGCAGCCTACAGGGGGCGGGAGGAAACACCATATATTTT. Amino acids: CASSLQGAGGNTIYF.

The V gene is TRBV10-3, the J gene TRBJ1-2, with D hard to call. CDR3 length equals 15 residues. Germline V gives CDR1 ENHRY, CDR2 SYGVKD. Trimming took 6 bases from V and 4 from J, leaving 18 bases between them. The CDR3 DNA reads TGTGCCATCAGCGAAGATGGAGGTTGGTCCTATGGCTACACCTTC. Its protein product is CAISEDGGWSYGYTF.

The CDR3, as DNA: TGTGCCAGCAGCAAAGTTGGGGCACGCTGGGGAGATACGCAGTATTTT. Its translation: CASSKVGARWGDTQYF. The chain links TRBV21-1 to TRBJ2-3; the table's D call, TRBD1, has no DNA check behind it. TRBV21-1 is assigned pseudogene status. The CDR3 totals 16 residues.

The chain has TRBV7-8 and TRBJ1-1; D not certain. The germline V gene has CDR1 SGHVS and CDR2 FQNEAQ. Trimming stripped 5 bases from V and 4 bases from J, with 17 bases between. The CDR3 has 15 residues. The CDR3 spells CASSPDEGGLTEAFF. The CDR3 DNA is TGTGCCAGCAGCCCAGATGAGGGTGGTCTCACTGAAGCTTTCTTT.

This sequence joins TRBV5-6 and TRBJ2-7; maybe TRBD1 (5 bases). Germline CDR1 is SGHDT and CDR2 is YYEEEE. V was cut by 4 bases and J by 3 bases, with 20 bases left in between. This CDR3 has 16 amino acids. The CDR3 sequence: CASSRGIGRGVYEQYF. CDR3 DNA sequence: TGTGCCAGCAGCAGGGGCATCGGACGTGGGGTCTACGAGCAGTACTTC.

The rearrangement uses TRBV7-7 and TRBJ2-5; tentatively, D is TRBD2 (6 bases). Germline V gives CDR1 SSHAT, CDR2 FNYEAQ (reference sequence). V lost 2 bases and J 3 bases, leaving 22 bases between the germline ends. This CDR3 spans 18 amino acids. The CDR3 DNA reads TGTGCCAGCAGCTTAACGGGGGTTGGGGTCCACACAAAAGAGACCCAGTACTTC. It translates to CASSLTGVGVHTKETQYF.

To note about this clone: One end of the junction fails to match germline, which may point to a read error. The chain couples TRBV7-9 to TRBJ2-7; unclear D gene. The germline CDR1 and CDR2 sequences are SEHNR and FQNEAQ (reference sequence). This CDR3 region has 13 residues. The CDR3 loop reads CSSSFDTSDEQYF. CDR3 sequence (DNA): TGTTCCAGCAGCTTCGACACTTCAGACGAGCAGTACTTC.

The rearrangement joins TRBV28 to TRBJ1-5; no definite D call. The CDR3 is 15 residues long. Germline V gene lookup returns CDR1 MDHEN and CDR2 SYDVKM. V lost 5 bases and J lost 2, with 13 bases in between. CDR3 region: CASSPLEGGNQPQHF. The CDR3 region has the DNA TGTGCCAGCAGTCCCCTGGAGGGTGGCAATCAGCCCCAGCATTTT.

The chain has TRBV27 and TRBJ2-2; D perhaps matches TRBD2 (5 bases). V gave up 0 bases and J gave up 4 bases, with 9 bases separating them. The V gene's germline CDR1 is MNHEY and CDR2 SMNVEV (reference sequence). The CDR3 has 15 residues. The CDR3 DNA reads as TGTGCCAGCAGTTTATCGGGAGAGGTCACCGGGGAGCTGTTTTTT. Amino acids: CASSLSGEVTGELFF.

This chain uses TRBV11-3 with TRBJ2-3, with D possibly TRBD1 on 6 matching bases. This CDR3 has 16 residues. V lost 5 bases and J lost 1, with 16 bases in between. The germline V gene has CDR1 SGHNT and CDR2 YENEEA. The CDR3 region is CASSPTYRVGTDTQYF. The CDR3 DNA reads TGTGCCAGCAGCCCAACCTACAGGGTTGGCACAGATACGCAGTATTTT.

CDR3 sequence (DNA): TGTGCCAGTAGTATTGGATACGGGTCCTTGACTGAAGCTTTCTTT. Protein product: CASSIGYGSLTEAFF. V and J are TRBV19 and TRBJ1-1; no firm D call. Germline V lookup: CDR1 LNHDA, CDR2 SQIVND (reference sequence). V was cut by 3 bases and J by 5 bases, with 16 bases left in between. The CDR3 loop spans 15 amino acids.

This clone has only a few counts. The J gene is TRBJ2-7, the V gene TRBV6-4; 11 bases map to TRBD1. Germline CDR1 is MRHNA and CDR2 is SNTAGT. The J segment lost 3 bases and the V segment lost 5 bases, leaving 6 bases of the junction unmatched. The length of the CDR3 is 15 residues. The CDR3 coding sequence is TGTGCCAGCAGTTTGTCCGGGACAGGGGGCTACGAGCAGTACTTC. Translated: CASSLSGTGGYEQYF.

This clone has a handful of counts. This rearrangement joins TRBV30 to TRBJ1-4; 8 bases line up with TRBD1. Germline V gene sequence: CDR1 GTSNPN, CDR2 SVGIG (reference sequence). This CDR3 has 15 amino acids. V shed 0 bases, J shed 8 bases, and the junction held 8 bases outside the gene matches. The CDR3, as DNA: TGTGCCTGGAGTGTAATGCAGGGGGCTCGAGAAAAACTGTTTTTT. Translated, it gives CAWSVMQGAREKLFF. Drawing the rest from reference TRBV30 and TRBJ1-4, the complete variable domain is SQTIHQWPATLVQPVGSPLSLECTVEGTSNPNLYWYRQAAGRGLQLLFYSVGIGQISSEVPQNLSASRPQDRQFILSSKKLLLSDSGFYLCAWSVMQGAREKLFFGSGTQLSVL.

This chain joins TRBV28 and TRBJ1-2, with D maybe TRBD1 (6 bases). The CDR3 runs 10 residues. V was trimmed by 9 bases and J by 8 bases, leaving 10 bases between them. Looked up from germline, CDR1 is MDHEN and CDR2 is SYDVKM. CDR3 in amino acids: CASTGIGYTF. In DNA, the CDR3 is TGTGCCAGTACAGGGATAGGCTACACCTTC.

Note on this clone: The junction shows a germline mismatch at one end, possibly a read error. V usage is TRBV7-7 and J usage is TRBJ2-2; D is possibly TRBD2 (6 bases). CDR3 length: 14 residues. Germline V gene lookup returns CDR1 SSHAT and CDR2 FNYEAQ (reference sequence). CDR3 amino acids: CASSLRGTDGELFF. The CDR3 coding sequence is TGTGCTAGCAGCTTACGGGGGACGGACGGGGAGCTGTTTTTT.

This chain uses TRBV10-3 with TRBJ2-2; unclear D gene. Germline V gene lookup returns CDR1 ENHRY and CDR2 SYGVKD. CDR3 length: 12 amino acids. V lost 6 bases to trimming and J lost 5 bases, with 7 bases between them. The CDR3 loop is CAIRAGTGELFF. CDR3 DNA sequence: TGTGCCATCAGAGCAGGAACCGGGGAGCTGTTTTTT.

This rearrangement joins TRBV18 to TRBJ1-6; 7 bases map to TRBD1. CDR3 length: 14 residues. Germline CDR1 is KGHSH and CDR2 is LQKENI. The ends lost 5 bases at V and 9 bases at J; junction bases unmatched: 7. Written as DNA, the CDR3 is TGTGCCAGCTCAGCAGGGGGTAGTGGTTCACCCCTCCACTTT. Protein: CASSAGGSGSPLHF.

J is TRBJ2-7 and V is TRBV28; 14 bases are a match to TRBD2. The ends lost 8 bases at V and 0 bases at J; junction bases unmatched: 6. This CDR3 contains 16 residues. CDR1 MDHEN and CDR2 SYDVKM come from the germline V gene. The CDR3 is CASLTSGGGGSYEQYF. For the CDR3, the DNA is TGTGCCAGCCTGACTAGCGGGGGGGGAGGCTCCTACGAGCAGTACTTC. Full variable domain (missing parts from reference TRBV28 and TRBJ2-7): DVKVTQSSRYLVKRTGEKVFLECVQDMDHENMFWYRQDPGLGLRLIYFSYDVKMKEKGDIPEGYSVSREKKERFSLILESASTNQTSMYLCASLTSGGGGSYEQYFGPGTRLTVT.

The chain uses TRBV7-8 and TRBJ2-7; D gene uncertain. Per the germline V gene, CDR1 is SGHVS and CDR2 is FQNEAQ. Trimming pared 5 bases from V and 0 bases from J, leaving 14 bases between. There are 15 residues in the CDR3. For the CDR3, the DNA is TGTGCCAGCAGCCTTTCCCCCACAGCCTCCTACGAGCAGTACTTC. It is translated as CASSLSPTASYEQYF.

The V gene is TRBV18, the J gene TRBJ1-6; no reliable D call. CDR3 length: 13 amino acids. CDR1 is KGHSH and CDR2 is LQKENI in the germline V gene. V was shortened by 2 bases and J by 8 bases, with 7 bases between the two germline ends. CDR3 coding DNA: TGTGCCAGCTCACCAGGGAGGGATTCACCCCTCCACTTT. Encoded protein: CASSPGRDSPLHF.

CDR3 sequence reads: CASSSALQGGSNQPQHF. DNA for the CDR3: TGTGCCAGCAGCTCCGCCCTACAGGGAGGGAGCAATCAGCCCCAGCATTTT. This chain connects TRBV28 to TRBJ1-5; tentative D call: TRBD1 (6 bases). Trimming took 6 bases from V and 1 from J, leaving 19 bases between them. This CDR3 has 17 residues. Germline lookup yields CDR1 MDHEN and CDR2 SYDVKM.

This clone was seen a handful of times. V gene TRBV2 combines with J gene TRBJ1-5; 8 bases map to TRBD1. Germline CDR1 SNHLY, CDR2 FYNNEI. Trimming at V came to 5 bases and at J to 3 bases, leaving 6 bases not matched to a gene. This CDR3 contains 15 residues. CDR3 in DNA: TGTGCCAGCAGTCCGCAGGGGGCTCCCAATCAGCCCCAGCATTTT. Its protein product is CASSPQGAPNQPQHF. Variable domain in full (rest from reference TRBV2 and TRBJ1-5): EPEVTQTPSHQVTQMGQEVILRCVPISNHLYFYWYRQILGQKVEFLVSFYNNEISEKSEIFDDQFSVERPDGSNFTLKIRSTKLEDSAMYFCASSPQGAPNQPQHFGDGTRLSIL.

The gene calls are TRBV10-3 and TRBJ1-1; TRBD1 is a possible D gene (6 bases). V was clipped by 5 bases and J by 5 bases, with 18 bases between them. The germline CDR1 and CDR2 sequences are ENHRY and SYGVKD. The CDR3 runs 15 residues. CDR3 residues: CAISTGLGAKTEAFF. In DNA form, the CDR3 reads TGTGCCATCAGTACAGGTTTGGGGGCGAAAACTGAAGCTTTCTTT.

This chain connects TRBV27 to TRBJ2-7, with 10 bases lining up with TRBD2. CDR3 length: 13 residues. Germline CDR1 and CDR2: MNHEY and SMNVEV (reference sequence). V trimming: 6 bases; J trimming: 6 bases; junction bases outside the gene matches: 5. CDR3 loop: CASRPAGGGEQYF. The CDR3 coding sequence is TGTGCCAGCAGGCCAGCGGGGGGGGGCGAGCAGTACTTC.

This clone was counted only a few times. The CDR3 DNA is TGTGCCAGCAGCACTAGCGGGGGGACCTACAATGAGCAGTTCTTC. Its protein is CASSTSGGTYNEQFF. The V gene is TRBV6-4, the J gene TRBJ2-1; TRBD2 aligns across 12 bases. CDR1 is MRHNA, CDR2 SNTAGT, per germline. This CDR3 comprises 15 residues. With 6 bases clipped from V and 2 bases from J, the junction kept 2 bases outside the gene matches.

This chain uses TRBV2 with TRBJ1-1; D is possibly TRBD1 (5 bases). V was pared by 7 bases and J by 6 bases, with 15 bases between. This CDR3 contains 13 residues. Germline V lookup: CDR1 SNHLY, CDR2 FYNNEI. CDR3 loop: CASKESIGAEAFF. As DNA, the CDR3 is TGTGCCAGCAAGGAGAGCATAGGGGCTGAAGCTTTCTTT.

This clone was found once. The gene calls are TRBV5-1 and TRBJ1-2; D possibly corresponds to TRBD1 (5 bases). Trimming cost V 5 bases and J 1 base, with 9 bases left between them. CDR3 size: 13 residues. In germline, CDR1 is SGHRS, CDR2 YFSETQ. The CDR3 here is CASSSQGNYGYTF. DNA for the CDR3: TGCGCCAGCAGTTCCCAGGGTAACTATGGCTACACCTTC. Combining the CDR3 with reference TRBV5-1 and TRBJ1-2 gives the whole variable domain KAGVTQTPRYLIKTRGQQVTLSCSPISGHRSVSWYQQTPGQGLQFLFEYFSETQRNKGNFPGRFSGRQFSNSRSEMNVSTLELGDSALYLCASSSQGNYGYTFGSGTRLTVV.